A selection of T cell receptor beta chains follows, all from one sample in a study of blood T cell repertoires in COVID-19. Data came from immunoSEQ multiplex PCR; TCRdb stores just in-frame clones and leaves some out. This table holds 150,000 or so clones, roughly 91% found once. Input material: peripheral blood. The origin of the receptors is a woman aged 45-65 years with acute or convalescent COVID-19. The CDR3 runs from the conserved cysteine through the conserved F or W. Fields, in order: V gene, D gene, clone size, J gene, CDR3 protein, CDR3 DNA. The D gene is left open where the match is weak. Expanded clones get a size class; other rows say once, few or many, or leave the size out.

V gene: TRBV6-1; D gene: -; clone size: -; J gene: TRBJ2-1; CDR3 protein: CASSEDRDKYNEQFF; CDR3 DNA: TGTGCCAGCAGTGAAGATCGGGACAAATACAATGAGCAGTTCTTC
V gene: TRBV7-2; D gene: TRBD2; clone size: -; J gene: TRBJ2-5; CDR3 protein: CASSRSGPRETQYF; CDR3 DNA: TGTGCCAGCAGCCGTAGCGGGCCCAGAGAGACCCAGTACTTC
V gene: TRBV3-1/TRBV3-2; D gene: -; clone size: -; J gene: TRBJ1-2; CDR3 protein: CASSQESGGIYGYTF; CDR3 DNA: TGTGCCAGCAGCCAAGAATCTGGGGGCATCTATGGCTACACCTTC
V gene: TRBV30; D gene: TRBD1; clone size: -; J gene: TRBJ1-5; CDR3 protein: CAWAAGQGGGQPQHF; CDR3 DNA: TGTGCCTGGGCGGCGGGACAGGGAGGGGGACAGCCCCAGCATTTT
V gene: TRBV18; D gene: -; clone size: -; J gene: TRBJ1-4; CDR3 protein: CASSPQGMWTNEKLFF; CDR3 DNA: TGTGCCAGCTCACCTCAGGGGATGTGGACTAATGAAAAACTGTTTTTT
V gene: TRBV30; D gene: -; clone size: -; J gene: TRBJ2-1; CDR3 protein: CAWSNSTGYNEQFF; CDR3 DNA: TGTGCCTGGAGTAATTCGACTGGATACAATGAGCAGTTCTTC
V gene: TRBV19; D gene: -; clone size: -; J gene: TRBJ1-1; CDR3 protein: CASSMRSVSTEAFF; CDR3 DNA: TGTGCCAGTAGTATGAGGAGTGTAAGCACTGAAGCTTTCTTT
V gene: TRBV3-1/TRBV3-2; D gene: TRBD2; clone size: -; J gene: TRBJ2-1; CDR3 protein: CASSSGGEYNEQFF; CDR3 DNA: TGTGCCAGCAGTTCGGGGGGGGAATACAATGAGCAGTTCTTC
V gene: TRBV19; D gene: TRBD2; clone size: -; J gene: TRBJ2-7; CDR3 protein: CASSTSREAYEQYF; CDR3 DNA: TGTGCCAGTAGTACGTCCCGGGAGGCCTACGAGCAGTACTTC
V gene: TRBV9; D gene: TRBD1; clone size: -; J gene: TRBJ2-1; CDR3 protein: CASSVSGTGYNEQFF; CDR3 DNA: TGTGCCAGCAGCGTATCCGGGACAGGGTACAATGAGCAGTTCTTC
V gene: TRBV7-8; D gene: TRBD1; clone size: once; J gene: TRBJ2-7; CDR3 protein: CASSLRDRAYEQYF; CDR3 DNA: TGTGCCAGCAGCTTAAGGGACAGAGCCTACGAGCAGTACTTC
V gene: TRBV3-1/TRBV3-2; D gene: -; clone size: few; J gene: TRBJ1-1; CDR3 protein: CASSSSDRPNTEAFF; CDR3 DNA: -
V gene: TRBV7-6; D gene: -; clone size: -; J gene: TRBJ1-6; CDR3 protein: CASSLSPDSPLHF; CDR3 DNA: TGTGCCAGCAGCTTATCCCCGGATTCACCCCTCCACTTT
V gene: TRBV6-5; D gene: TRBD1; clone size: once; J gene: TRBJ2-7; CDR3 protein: CASSSTGSGSYEQYF; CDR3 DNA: TGTGCCAGCAGTTCGACAGGGTCTGGATCCTACGAGCAGTACTTC
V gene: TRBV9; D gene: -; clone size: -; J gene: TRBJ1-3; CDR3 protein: CASSEGISGNTIYF; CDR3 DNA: TGTGCCAGCAGCGAGGGGATTTCTGGAAACACCATATATTTT
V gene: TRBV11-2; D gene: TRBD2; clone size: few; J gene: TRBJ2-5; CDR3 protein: CASSSFTGGAGETQYF; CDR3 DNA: TGTGCCAGCAGCTCTTTTACCGGGGGGGCAGGAGAGACCCAGTACTTC
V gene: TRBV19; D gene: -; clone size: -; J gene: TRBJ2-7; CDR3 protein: CASSLLLTGPYEQYF; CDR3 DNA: TGTGCCAGTAGTTTACTCCTGACAGGCCCCTACGAGCAGTACTTC
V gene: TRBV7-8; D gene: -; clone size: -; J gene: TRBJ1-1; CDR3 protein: CASSLKLRVNTEAFF; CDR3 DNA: TGTGCCAGCAGCTTAAAACTCAGGGTGAACACTGAAGCTTTCTTT
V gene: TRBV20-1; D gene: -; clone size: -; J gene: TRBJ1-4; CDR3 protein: CSASRGFNEKLFF; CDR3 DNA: TGCAGTGCTAGTCGGGGGTTTAATGAAAAACTGTTTTTT
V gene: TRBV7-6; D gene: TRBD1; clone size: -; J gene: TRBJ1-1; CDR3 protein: CASSAGQGAGTEAFF; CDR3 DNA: TGTGCCAGCAGCGCGGGACAGGGTGCGGGCACTGAAGCTTTCTTT
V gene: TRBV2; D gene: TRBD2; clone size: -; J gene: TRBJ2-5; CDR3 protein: CASRFTSGRAKTQYF; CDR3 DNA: TGTGCCAGCAGATTTACTAGCGGGAGGGCGAAGACCCAGTACTTC
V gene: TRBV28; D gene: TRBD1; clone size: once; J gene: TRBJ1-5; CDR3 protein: CASRGGTGGQPQHF; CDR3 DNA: TGTGCCAGCAGGGGAGGGACAGGGGGGCAGCCCCAGCATTTT
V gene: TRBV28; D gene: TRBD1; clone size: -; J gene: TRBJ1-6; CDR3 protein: CASSLPGTGVNSPLHF; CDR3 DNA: TGTGCCAGCAGTCTCCCCGGGACAGGGGTTAATTCACCCCTCCACTTT
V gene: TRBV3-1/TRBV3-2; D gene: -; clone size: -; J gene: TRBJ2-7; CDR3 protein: CASSQVALGGLKRSYEQYF; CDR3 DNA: TGTGCCAGCAGCCAAGTTGCCCTTGGGGGACTTAAGCGCTCCTACGAGCAGTACTTC
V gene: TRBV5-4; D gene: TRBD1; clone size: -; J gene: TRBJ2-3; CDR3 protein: CASSLGQGVGTQYF; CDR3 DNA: TGTGCCAGCAGCCTCGGACAGGGGGTGGGGACGCAGTATTTT
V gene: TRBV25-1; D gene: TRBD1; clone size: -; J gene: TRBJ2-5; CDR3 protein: CASRDRGQETQYF; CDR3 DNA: TGTGCCAGCAGGGACAGGGGGCAAGAGACCCAGTACTTC
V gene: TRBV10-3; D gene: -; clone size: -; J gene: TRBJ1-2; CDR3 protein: CAISVGGLEGYTF; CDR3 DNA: TGTGCCATCAGTGTGGGAGGCCTTGAGGGCTACACCTTC
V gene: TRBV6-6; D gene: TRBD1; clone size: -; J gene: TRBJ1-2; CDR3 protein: CASSPRTGGGYTF; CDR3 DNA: TGTGCCAGCAGCCCAAGGACAGGGGGGGGCTACACCTTC
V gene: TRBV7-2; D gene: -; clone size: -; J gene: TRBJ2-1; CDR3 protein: CASSFRGLGDHNEQFF; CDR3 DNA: TGTGCCAGCAGCTTTAGGGGACTGGGGGATCACAATGAGCAGTTCTTC
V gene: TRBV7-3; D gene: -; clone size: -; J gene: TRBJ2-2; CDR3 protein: CASSLTSTGELFF; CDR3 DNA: TGTGCCAGCAGCTTAACTAGTACCGGGGAGCTGTTTTTT
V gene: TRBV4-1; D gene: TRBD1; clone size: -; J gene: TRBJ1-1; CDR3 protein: CASSQHAGGGTEAFF; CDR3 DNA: TGCGCCAGCAGCCAACACGCAGGGGGAGGCACTGAAGCTTTCTTT
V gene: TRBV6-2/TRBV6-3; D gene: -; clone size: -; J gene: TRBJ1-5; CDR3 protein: CASSYVSFGNQPQHF; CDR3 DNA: TGTGCCAGCAGTTACGTCAGTTTTGGCAATCAGCCCCAGCATTTT
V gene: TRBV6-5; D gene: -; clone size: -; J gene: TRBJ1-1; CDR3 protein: CASSYDRMNTEAFF; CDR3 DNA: TGTGCCAGCAGTTACGACAGGATGAACACTGAAGCTTTCTTT
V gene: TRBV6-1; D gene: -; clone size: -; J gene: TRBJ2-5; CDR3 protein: CASSEVEGETQYF; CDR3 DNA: TGTGCCAGCAGTGAAGTGGAGGGGGAGACCCAGTACTTC
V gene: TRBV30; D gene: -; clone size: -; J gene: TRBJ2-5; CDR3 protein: CAWSQVGEETQYF; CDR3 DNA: TGTGCCTGGAGTCAAGTAGGGGAAGAGACCCAGTACTTC
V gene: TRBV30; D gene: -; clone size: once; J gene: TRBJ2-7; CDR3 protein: CAWSAGLTYEQYF; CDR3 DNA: TGTGCCTGGAGTGCGGGACTTACCTACGAGCAGTACTTC
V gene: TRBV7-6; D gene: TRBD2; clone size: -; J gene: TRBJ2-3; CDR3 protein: CASSRSLAGGTDTQYF; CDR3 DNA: TGTGCCAGCAGCCGATCACTAGCGGGGGGGACAGATACGCAGTATTTT
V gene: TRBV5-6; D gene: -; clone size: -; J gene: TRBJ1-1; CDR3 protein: CASSFARSLNTEAFF; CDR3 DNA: TGTGCCAGCAGCTTTGCGAGGTCATTGAACACTGAAGCTTTCTTT
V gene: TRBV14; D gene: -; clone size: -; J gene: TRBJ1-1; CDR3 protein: CASSPLPGFGNTEAFF; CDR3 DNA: TGTGCCAGCAGCCCCCTGCCGGGTTTCGGGAACACTGAAGCTTTCTTT
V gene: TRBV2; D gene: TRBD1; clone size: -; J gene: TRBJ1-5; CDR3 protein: CASTSIQGAPDQPQHF; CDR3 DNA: TGTGCCAGCACCTCGATCCAGGGGGCGCCCGATCAGCCCCAGCATTTT
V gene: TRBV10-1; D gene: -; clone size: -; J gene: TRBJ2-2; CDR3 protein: CASSGGPGAGTGELFF; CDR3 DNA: TGCGCCAGCAGTGGGGGCCCAGGGGCAGGTACCGGGGAGCTGTTTTTT
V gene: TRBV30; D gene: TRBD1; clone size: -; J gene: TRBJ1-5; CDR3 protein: CAWSVLTGVNQPQHF; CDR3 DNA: TGTGCCTGGAGTGTCCTGACAGGGGTCAATCAGCCCCAGCATTTT
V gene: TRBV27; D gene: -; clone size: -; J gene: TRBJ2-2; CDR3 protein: CASMAVTGELFF; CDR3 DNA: TGTGCCAGCATGGCGGTCACCGGGGAGCTGTTTTTT
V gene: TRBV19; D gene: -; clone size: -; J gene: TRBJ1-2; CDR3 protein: CASSIDRTAGGYTF; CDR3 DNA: TGTGCCAGTAGTATAGATCGAACAGCGGGGGGCTACACCTTC
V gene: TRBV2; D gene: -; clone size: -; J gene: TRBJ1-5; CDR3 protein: CASSVGGNSNQPQHF; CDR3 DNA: TGTGCCAGCAGTGTAGGGGGTAATAGCAATCAGCCCCAGCATTTT
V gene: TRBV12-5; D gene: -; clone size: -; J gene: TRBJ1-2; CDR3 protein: CASGSDKFFYGYTF; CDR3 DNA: TGTGCTAGTGGCTCGGACAAGTTCTTCTATGGCTACACCTTC